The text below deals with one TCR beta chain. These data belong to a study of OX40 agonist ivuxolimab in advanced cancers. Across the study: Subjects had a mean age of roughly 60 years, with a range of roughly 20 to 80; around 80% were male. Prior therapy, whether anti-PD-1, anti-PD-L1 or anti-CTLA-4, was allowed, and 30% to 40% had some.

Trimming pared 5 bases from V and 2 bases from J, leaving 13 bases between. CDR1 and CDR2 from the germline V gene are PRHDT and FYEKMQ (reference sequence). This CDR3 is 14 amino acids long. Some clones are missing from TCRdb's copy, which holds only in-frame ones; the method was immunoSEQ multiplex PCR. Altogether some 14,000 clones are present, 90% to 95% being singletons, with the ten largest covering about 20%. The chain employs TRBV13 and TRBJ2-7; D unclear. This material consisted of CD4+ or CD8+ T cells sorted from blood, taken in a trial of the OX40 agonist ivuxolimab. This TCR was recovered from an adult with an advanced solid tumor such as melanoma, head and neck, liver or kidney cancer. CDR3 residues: CASSRASSAYEQYF. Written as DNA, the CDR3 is TGTGCCAGCAGCCGTGCCAGCTCCGCCTACGAGCAGTACTTC.